This T cell receptor (beta chain) came from a study of T cell responses to AZD1222 COVID-19 vaccine (TCRdb year 2021). Looking at the study overall: AZD1222 recipients with second doses at about 4 weeks or about 12 weeks were pooled, because spike-specific TCR depth and breadth did not differ between schedules. A total of 233 trial participants underwent TCR sequencing, of whom 200 to 220 received two doses of AZD1222 and 26 received two doses of the MenACWY control vaccine. Trial participants were enrolled into age subgroups of 18-55, 56-69 and 70-plus years, which contained about 150, 27 and 61 TCR-sequenced participants, respectively.

Worth noting for this clone: The target of this receptor is not known. Per-base qualities were not stored, and no clone one base away is much larger.

CDR1 and CDR2 are read off the germline V gene (reference sequence) as LGHDT and YNNKEL. Its CDR3 holds 16 amino acids, cysteine through phenylalanine. The entry retains the CDR3 DNA only, 48 bases that are in frame from base 1. V is shortened by 0 bases, J by 3 bases, and the region joining them spans 12 bases. Results and caveats for the whole study, not just this receptor: Spike-specific TCR breadth and depth rose significantly after two AZD1222 doses compared with day 0 and with MenACWY recipients. In the small 56-69-year group, the increase in depth fell short of significance, most likely because of low power. Epitopes outside the regions mutated in the B.1.351 and B.1.1.7 variants were reportedly recognized by nearly half of the unique spike-specific TCRs. Most participants were white British and females outnumbered males, and the authors suggested that clonal diversity may have been underestimated. No day 14 peak-response samples were available, so repertoires were characterized only after the peak T cell response. Only a handful of AZD1222 recipients were SARS-CoV-2 seropositive at baseline, limiting conclusions about previously exposed vaccinees. CD4 TCRs associated with the vaccine covered the entire spike protein, and the dominant responses were in regions 160-218 and 743-854.

The CDR3 regions of human TCRbeta chains were subjected to immunosequencing. The study's own analysis went as follows. Repertoire TCRs were matched against a reference library of SARS-CoV-2-specific TCRs generated with the MIRA antigen-specificity platform. Breadth was defined as the fraction of unique TCRs that were SARS-CoV-2-associated, and depth was defined as the fraction of total T cells that were SARS-CoV-2-associated. Each spike-specific TCR was assigned to its reactive spike region and to a CD4 or CD8 class using the MIRA data. Log10-transformed breadth and depth values were compared by one-way ANOVA with Sidak's multiple comparisons tests. TCRdb limited this immuneACCESS table to in-frame rearrangements with V and J called. A share of clones is missing; checked studies link under half to unresolved V genes, and the rest is unexplained. V and J calls and clone size are as listed in that table; D and trimming were resolved from the DNA. The sample data list approximately 150,000 clones, and roughly 92% of these were observed just once. The top ten clonotypes cover 1.6% of the sample.

Interpreted using the paper, the time point label stands for: baseline before first vaccination. Samples from vaccinated people were obtained from the UK trials COV001 and COV002, which included a single-blind randomized controlled phase 2/3 trial of AZD1222 (ChAdOx1 nCoV-19) in healthy adults. For TCRbeta chain sequencing, PBMC samples were collected from trial participants at day 0 and at day 28 after the second dose. This sample comprised peripheral blood, obtained on day 0 of AZD1222 vaccination. The sequence is built from TRBV3-1 (or the pseudogene TRBV3-2) and TRBJ1-5; a tentative D call is TRBD1 (6 bases match). The TCR sequence derives from an adult in good health. The CDR3 protein: CASSQDFRGPNQPQHF. The DNA sequence follows: TGTGCCAGCAGCCAAGATTTCAGGGGCCCCAATCAGCCCCAGCATTTT.